Below, 18 T cell receptor beta chains from the same sample are listed, as sequenced in a study of T-cell memory formation after mild COVID-19 (dated by TCRdb to the early 2020s). The library was generated by 5' RACE. The sequencer listed for this sample is Illumina NovaSeq 6000. Using fastp at Q25 and MiXCR, TCRdb reprocessed the public reads and kept productive beta chains. Here each entry gathers all rows of one CDR3 protein and keeps the most common genes and DNA. For this sample there are 110,000 or so distinct CDR3 sequences; over 15% appear just once. The ten biggest clones cover roughly 6% of the sample. Material for sequencing was PBMCs or a T cell subset sorted from them (not recorded which). The receptors shown here come from a man younger than 35 who had mild COVID-19 (a few samples of this study predate the infection). The sample titles of this study are shuffled in the database, so cell type and time point are left out; the donor was told from shared clones.

This clonotype was recorded at least ten times. The V and J genes are TRBV5-1 and TRBJ2-4; 10 bases are a match to TRBD1. This CDR3 is built from 13 residues. Germline V gene data show CDR1 as SGHRS and CDR2 as YFSETQ. V dropped 4 bases and J dropped 8; count of bases not matched to a gene: 3. The chain's CDR3 is CASSGGQGDIQYF. Written as DNA, the CDR3 is TGCGCCAGCAGCGGCGGACAGGGGGACATTCAGTACTTC. Using reference TRBV5-1 and TRBJ2-4 for the parts outside the CDR3, the full variable domain is KAGVTQTPRYLIKTRGQQVTLSCSPISGHRSVSWYQQTPGQGLQFLFEYFSETQRNKGNFPGRFSGRQFSNSRSEMNVSTLELGDSALYLCASSGGQGDIQYFGAGTRLSVL.

This clonotype was found a few times. The rearrangement uses TRBV18 and TRBJ2-3, with D tentatively TRBD1 (5 bases). The CDR3 loop spans 15 amino acids. Germline V gene data show CDR1 as KGHSH and CDR2 as LQKENI. The ends were cut back, 3 bases at V and 0 bases at J, with 10 bases in the middle. The DNA of the CDR3 is TGTGCCAGCTCACCGACAGCCTTTAGCACAGATACGCAGTATTTT. Translation: CASSPTAFSTDTQYF.

The CDR3 DNA sequence: TGCGCCAGCAGCCAAGATAGGTCGGGGACCCAGTACTTC. Its translation is CASSQDRSGTQYF. V gene TRBV4-1 combines with J gene TRBJ2-5; the D is unclear. Between the trimmed V and J ends, which lost 0 bases and 7 bases, there was a span of 9 bases. CDR1 and CDR2 (germline): MGHRA, YSYEKL. The CDR3 contains 13 residues.

In its sample, this clonotype was seen a few times. The rearrangement links TRBV20-1 to TRBJ1-4; D ambiguous. Trimming shortened V by 0 bases and J by 8 bases, and 10 bases separated the two germline ends. Germline V gene sequence: CDR1 DFQATT, CDR2 SNEGSKA (reference sequence). The CDR3 spans 13 residues. The CDR3, as DNA: TGCAGTGCTAGAGACGGACGCGGGGAAAAACTGTTTTTT. Amino acid sequence: CSARDGRGEKLFF.

The V and J genes are TRBV27 and TRBJ1-5; unclear D gene. This CDR3 is built from 16 residues. V was clipped by 5 bases and J by 6 bases, with 20 bases between them. Germline CDR1 reads MNHEY; CDR2 reads SMNVEV (reference sequence). This chain's CDR3 is CASSQKGPSFGQPQHF. CDR3 nucleotides: TGTGCCAGCAGTCAAAAAGGGCCCTCTTTCGGTCAGCCCCAGCATTTT.

The rearrangement links TRBV7-2 to TRBJ1-1; D gene ambiguous. The CDR3 is 14 amino acids. Per the germline V gene, CDR1 is SGHTA and CDR2 is FQGNSA. V was clipped by 7 bases and J by 12 bases, with 24 bases between them. For the CDR3, the DNA is TGTGCCAGCATCTTCCAAACTAGCCCGGGAGGGCCTTTCTTT. Translation gives CASIFQTSPGGPFF.

This clonotype was recorded a few times. V gene TRBV4-2 combines with J gene TRBJ1-6; D gene unclear. With 0 bases removed from V and 5 bases from J, the gap between germline ends came to 11 bases. This CDR3 is built from 16 residues. Germline V lookup: CDR1 LGHNA, CDR2 YNFKEQ. CDR3 residues: CASSQDLTPDNSPLHF. The CDR3 DNA reads TGTGCCAGCAGCCAAGACTTGACACCCGATAATTCACCCCTCCACTTT.

The chain recombines TRBV9 with TRBJ2-5; 8 positions agree with TRBD2. The V segment lost 0 bases and the J segment 4 bases; nucleotides outside the gene matches: 5. CDR3 length: 15 residues. The germline V gene has CDR1 SGDLS and CDR2 YYNGEE. The CDR3 nucleotides read TGTGCCAGCAGCGTAGCGGGGGGGCCCCCAGAGACCCAGTACTTC. Translation: CASSVAGGPPETQYF. Full variable domain (remainder filled in from reference TRBV9 and TRBJ2-5): DSGVTQTPKHLITATGQRVTLRCSPRSGDLSVYWYQQSLDQGLQFLIQYYNGEERAKGNILERFSAQQFPDLHSELNLSSLELGDSALYFCASSVAGGPPETQYFGPGTRLLVL.

This clonotype was recorded a few times. This chain connects TRBV29-1 to TRBJ2-3, with D tentatively TRBD1 or TRBD2 (5 bases each). The CDR3 is made up of 15 amino acids. Per the germline V gene, CDR1 is SQVTM and CDR2 is ANQGSEA. V was shortened by 4 bases and J by 2 bases, with 16 bases between the two germline ends. The chain's CDR3 is CSVARGLLATDTQYF. For the CDR3, the DNA is TGCAGCGTTGCCCGGGGCCTTCTTGCCACAGATACGCAGTATTTT.

This clonotype was seen a handful of times. The chain links TRBV6-2 or TRBV6-3 to TRBJ2-2, with 11 nucleotides matching TRBD1. The CDR3 is 14 amino acids. V lost 6 bases and J lost 5; bases outside the gene matches: 2. Germline V gene sequence: CDR1 MNHEY, CDR2 SVGEGT. CDR3 in DNA: TGTGCCAGCAGGGGACAGGGGGAAACCGGGGAGCTGTTTTTT. Protein: CASRGQGETGELFF.

CDR3 residues: CASSPRRIQETQYF. In DNA form, the CDR3 reads TGTGCCAGCAGCCCCCGGCGGATCCAAGAGACCCAGTACTTC. The chain couples TRBV7-2 to TRBJ2-5, with D hard to call. CDR3 size: 14 residues. The germline V gene encodes CDR1 SGHTA and CDR2 FQGNSA. Trimming took off 5 bases at V and 1 base at J, with 11 bases between the two ends. The full variable domain, rest sourced from reference TRBV7-2 and TRBJ2-5, is GAGVSQSPSNKVTEKGKDVELRCDPISGHTALYWYRQSLGQGLEFLIYFQGNSAPDKSGLPSDRFSAERTGGSVSTLTIQRTQQEDSAVYLCASSPRRIQETQYFGPGTRLLVL.

This clonotype was found a few times. The V call is TRBV20-1, the J call TRBJ2-1; 9 nucleotides line up with TRBD1. Germline CDR1 and CDR2: DFQATT and SNEGSKA (reference sequence). The CDR3 spans 14 residues. The V and J ends lost 5 bases and 9 bases, in that order; junction bases with no gene match: 11. The CDR3 bases are TGCAGTGCTGCACAGGGGGCGTCAGGTAGTGAGCAGTTCTTC. This translates into CSAAQGASGSEQFF.

This clonotype was seen a handful of times. J is TRBJ2-3 and V is TRBV7-2, with D possibly matching TRBD2 (6 bases). CDR1 and CDR2 (germline): SGHTA, FQGNSA. This CDR3 region has 17 residues. V was cut by 5 bases and J by 0 bases, with 18 bases left in between. The CDR3 DNA reads as TGTGCCAGCAGCAGCATTAAGGGACTTCTTAGCACAGATACGCAGTATTTT. Protein product: CASSSIKGLLSTDTQYF.

There are a few counts of this clonotype. The rearrangement joins TRBV12-3 or TRBV12-4 to TRBJ2-5, with D tentatively TRBD2 (7 bases). The V and J ends lost 3 bases and 1 base respectively, with 12 bases between them. This CDR3 has 15 residues. The CDR3 is CASSLWGGAQETQYF. In DNA form, the CDR3 reads TGTGCCAGCAGTTTGTGGGGGGGGGCCCAAGAGACCCAGTACTTC.

Only a few counts were recorded for this clonotype. The V gene is TRBV4-1, the J gene TRBJ2-7, with TRBD1 matching over 7 bases. Germline V gives CDR1 MGHRA, CDR2 YSYEKL. The CDR3 contains 17 residues. V trimming: 6 bases; J trimming: 1 base; junction bases outside the gene matches: 15. CDR3 nucleotide sequence: TGCGCCAGCAGGCACTCCCCCGGCCAACAGGGGTCCTACGAGCAGTACTTC. Amino acids: CASRHSPGQQGSYEQYF.

This clonotype was picked up a small number of times. The rearrangement links TRBV19 to TRBJ1-5; no clear D gene. V lost 6 bases, J lost 7 bases, and 19 bases lay in between. This CDR3 has 15 residues. The germline CDR1 and CDR2 sequences are LNHDA and SQIVND (reference sequence). The CDR3 region has the DNA TGTGCCAGTAGCATATATAGTGATTTTAACCAGCCCCAGCATTTT. Translated, it gives CASSIYSDFNQPQHF. Full variable domain (remainder filled in from reference TRBV19 and TRBJ1-5): DGGITQSPKYLFRKEGQNVTLSCEQNLNHDAMYWYRQDPGQGLRLIYYSQIVNDFQKGDIAEGYSVSREKKESFPLTVTSAQKNPTAFYLCASSIYSDFNQPQHFGDGTRLSIL.

V and J are TRBV6-5 and TRBJ2-2, with D perhaps matching TRBD2 (5 bases). The V gene's germline CDR1 is MNHEY and CDR2 SVGAGI. V dropped 7 bases and J dropped 3 bases, with 18 bases sitting between them. The CDR3 consists of 16 residues. The CDR3 spells CASTDGPEADTGELFF. CDR3 bases: TGTGCCAGCACCGACGGTCCGGAGGCGGACACCGGGGAGCTGTTTTTT.

This clonotype was picked up a small number of times. The chain combines TRBV12-3 or TRBV12-4 with TRBJ1-2; D is undetermined. This CDR3 contains 13 residues. The V gene lost 6 bases and the J gene lost 4 bases, with 12 bases spanning the gap. The CDR3 DNA reads TGTGCCAGCAGCCCCGGGGAGGGCTATGGCTACACCTTC. This codes for CASSPGEGYGYTF.